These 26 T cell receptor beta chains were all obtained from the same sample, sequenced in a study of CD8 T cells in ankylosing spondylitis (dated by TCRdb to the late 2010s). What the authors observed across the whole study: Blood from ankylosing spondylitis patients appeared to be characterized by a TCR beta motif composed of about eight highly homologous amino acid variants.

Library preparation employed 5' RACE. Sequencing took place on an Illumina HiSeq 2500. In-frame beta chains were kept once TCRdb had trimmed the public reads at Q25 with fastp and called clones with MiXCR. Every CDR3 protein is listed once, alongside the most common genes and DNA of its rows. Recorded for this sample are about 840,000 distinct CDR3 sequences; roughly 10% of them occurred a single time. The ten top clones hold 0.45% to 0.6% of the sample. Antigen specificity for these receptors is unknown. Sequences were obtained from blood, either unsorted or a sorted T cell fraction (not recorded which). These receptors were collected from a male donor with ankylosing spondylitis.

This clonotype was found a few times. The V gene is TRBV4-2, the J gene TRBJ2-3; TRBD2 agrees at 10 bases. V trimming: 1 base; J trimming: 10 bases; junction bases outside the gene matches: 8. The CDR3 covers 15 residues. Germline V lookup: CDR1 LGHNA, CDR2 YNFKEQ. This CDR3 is CASSQGLAGDVAQYF. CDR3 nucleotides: TGTGCCAGCAGCCAAGGCCTAGCGGGAGACGTCGCGCAGTATTTT.

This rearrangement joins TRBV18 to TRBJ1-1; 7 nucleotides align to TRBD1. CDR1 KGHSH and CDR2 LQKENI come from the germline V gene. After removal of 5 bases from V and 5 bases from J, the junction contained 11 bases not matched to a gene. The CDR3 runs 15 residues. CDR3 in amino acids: CASSEAKGGRTEAFF. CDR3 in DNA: TGTGCCAGCTCAGAAGCGAAAGGGGGCAGAACTGAAGCTTTCTTT.

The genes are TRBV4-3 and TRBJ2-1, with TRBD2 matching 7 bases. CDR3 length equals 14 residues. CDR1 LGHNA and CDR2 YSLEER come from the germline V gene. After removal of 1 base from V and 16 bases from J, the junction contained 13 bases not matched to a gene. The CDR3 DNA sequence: TGCGCCAGCAGCCAAGCATTCCTAGCGGCAGGTCGCTTCTTC. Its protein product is CASSQAFLAAGRFF.

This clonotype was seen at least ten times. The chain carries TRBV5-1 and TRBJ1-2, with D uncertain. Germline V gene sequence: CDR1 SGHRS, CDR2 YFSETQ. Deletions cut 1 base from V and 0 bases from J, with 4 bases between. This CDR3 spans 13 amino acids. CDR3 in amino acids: CASSLTTNYGYTF. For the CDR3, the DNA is TGCGCCAGCAGCTTGACAACTAACTATGGCTACACCTTC. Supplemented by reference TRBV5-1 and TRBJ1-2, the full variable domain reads KAGVTQTPRYLIKTRGQQVTLSCSPISGHRSVSWYQQTPGQGLQFLFEYFSETQRNKGNFPGRFSGRQFSNSRSEMNVSTLELGDSALYLCASSLTTNYGYTFGSGTRLTVV.

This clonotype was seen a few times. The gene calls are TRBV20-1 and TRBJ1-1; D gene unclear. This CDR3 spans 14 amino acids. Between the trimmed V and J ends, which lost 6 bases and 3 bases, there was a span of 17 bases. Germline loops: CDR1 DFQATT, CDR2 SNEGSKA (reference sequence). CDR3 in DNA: TGCAGTGCCCCACTTAGGCACCGATACACTGAAGCTTTCTTT. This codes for CSAPLRHRYTEAFF.

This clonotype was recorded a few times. In DNA, the CDR3 is TGTGCCAGCAGCGAGTGGAACTATGGCTACACCTTC. Residues: CASSEWNYGYTF. The chain employs TRBV6-6 and TRBJ1-2; D not certain. The CDR3 length is 12 residues. Germline V gene sequence: CDR1 MNHNY, CDR2 SVGAGI (reference sequence). The ends were cut back, 6 bases at V and 2 bases at J, with 7 bases in the middle.

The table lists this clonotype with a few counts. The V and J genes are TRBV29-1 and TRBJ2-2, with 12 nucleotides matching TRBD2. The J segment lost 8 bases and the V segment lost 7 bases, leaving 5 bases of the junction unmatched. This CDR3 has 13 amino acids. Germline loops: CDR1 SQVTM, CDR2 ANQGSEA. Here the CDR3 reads CSAKGLAGGELFF. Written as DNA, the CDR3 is TGCAGCGCCAAAGGACTAGCGGGGGGGGAGCTGTTTTTT.

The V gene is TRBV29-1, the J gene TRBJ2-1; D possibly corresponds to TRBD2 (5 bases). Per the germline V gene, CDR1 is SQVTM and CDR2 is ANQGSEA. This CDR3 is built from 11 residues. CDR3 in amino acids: CKGSSYNEQFF. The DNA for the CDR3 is TGCAAAGGGAGCTCCTACAATGAGCAGTTCTTC.

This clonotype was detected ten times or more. CDR3 coding DNA: TGCGCCAGCAGAATGTACAGGACCGCCTACGAGCAGTACTTC. Translating gives CASRMYRTAYEQYF. The chain carries TRBV5-1 and TRBJ2-7; tentatively, D is TRBD1 (5 bases). From germline, CDR1 is SGHRS and CDR2 YFSETQ. The CDR3 length is 14 residues. V was shortened by 5 bases and J by 2 bases, with 14 bases between the two germline ends. Filled out from reference TRBV5-1 and TRBJ2-7, the complete variable domain reads KAGVTQTPRYLIKTRGQQVTLSCSPISGHRSVSWYQQTPGQGLQFLFEYFSETQRNKGNFPGRFSGRQFSNSRSEMNVSTLELGDSALYLCASRMYRTAYEQYFGPGTRLTVT.

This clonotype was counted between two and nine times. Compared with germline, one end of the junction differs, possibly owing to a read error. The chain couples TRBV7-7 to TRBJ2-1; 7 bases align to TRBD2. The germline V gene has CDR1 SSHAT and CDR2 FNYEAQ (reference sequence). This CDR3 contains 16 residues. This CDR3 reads CASSLEVAGPYNEQFF. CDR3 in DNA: TGTGCTAGCAGCTTAGAGGTAGCGGGCCCTTACAATGAGCAGTTCTTC. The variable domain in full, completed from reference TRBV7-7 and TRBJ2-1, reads GAGVSQSPRYKVTKRGQDVTLRCDPISSHATLYWYQQALGQGPEFLTYFNYEAQPDKSGLPSDRFSAERPEGSISTLTIQRTEQRDSAMYRCASSLEVAGPYNEQFFGPGTRLTVL.

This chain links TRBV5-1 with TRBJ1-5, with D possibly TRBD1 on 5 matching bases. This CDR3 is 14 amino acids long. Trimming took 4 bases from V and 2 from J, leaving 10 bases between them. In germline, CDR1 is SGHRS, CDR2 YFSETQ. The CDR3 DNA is TGCGCCAGCAGCCCCGGACATGGCAATCAGCCCCAGCATTTT. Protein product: CASSPGHGNQPQHF.

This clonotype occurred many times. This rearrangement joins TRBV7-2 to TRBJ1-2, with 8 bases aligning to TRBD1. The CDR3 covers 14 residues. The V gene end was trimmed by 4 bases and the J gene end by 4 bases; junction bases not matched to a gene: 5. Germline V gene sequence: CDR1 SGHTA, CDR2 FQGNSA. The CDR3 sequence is CASSWTGQAYGYTF. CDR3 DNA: TGTGCCAGCAGCTGGACGGGACAGGCCTATGGCTACACCTTC. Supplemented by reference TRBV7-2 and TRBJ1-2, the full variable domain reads GAGVSQSPSNKVTEKGKDVELRCDPISGHTALYWYRQSLGQGLEFLIYFQGNSAPDKSGLPSDRFSAERTGGSVSTLTIQRTQQEDSAVYLCASSWTGQAYGYTFGSGTRLTVV.

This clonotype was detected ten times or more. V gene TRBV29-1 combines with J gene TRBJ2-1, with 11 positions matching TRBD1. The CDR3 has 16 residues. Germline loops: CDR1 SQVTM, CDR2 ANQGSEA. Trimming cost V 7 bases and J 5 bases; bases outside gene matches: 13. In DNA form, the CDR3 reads TGCAGCGCCCGCCCGTGGGGACAGGGGGATGACAATGAGCAGTTCTTC. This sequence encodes CSARPWGQGDDNEQFF.

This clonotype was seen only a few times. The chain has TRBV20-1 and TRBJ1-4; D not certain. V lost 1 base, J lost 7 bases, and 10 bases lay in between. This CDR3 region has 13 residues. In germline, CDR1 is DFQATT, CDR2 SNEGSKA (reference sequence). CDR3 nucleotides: TGCAGTGCTAGAGCCCAAACCGGTGAAAAACTGTTTTTT. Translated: CSARAQTGEKLFF.

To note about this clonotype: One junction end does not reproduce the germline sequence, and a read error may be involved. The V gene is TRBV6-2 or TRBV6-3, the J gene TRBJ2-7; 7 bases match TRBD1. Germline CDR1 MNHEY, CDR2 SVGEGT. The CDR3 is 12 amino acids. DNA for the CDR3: TGTGCCAGCACCTACTCAAGGGGACAGCATTACTTC. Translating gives CASTYSRGQHYF.

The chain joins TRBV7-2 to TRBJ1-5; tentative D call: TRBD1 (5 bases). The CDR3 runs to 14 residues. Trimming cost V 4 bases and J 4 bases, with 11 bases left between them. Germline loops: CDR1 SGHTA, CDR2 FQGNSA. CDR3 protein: CASSSRDPNQPQHF. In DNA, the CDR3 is TGTGCCAGCAGCTCCCGGGACCCGAATCAGCCCCAGCATTTT.

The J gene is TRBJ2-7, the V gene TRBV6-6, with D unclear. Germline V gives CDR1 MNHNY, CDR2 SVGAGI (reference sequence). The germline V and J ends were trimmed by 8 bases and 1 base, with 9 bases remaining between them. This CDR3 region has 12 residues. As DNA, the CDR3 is TGTGCCAGCGCCGCAGGTTCCTACGAGCAGTACTTC. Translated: CASAAGSYEQYF.

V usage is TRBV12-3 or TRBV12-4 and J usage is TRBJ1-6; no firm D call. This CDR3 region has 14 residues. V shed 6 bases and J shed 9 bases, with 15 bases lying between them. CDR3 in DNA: TGTGCCAGCAGCCTTACCCGGAGAGCTTCACCCCTCCACTTT. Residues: CASSLTRRASPLHF.

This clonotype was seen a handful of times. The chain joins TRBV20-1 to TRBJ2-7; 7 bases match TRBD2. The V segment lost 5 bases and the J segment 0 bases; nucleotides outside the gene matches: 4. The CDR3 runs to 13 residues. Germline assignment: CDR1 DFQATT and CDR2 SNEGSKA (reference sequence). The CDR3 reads CSALAGPSYEQYF. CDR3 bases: TGCAGTGCTTTAGCGGGCCCCTCCTACGAGCAGTACTTC.

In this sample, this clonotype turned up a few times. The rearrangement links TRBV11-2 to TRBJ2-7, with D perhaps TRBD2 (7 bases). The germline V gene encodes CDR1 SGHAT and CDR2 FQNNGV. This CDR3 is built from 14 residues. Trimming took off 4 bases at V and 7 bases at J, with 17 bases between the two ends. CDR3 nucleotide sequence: TGTGCCAGCAGCTCACAAGGGGGGGCGGGGGAGCAGTACTTC. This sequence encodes CASSSQGGAGEQYF.

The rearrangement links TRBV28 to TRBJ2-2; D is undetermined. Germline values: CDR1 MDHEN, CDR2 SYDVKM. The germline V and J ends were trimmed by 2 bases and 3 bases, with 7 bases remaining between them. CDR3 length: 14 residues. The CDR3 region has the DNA TGTGCCAGCAGTTTAGGGGTGGACACCGGGGAGCTGTTTTTT. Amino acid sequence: CASSLGVDTGELFF.

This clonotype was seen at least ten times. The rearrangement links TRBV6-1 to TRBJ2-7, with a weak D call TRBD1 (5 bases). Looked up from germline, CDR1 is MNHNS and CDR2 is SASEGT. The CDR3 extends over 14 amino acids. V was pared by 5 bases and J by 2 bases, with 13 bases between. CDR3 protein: CASSRYRPPYEQYF. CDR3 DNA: TGTGCCAGCAGTCGCTACAGGCCGCCCTACGAGCAGTACTTC.

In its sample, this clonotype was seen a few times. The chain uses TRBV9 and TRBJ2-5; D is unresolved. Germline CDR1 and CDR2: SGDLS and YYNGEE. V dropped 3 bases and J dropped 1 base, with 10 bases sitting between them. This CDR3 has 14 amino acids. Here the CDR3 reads CASSDPRSQETQYF. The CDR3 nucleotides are TGTGCCAGCAGCGACCCTAGATCCCAAGAGACCCAGTACTTC.

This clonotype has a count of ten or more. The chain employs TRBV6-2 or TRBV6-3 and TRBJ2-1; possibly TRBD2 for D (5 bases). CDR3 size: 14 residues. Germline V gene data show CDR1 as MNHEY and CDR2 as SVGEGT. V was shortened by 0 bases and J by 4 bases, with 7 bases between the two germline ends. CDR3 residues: CASSYSSGYNEQFF. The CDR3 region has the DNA TGTGCCAGCAGTTACTCGAGCGGATACAATGAGCAGTTCTTC.

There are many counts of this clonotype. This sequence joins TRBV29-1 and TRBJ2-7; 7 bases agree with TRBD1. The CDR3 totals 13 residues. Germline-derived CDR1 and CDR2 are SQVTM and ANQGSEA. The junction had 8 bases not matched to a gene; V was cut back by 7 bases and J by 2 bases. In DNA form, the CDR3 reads TGCAGCGCCTCGGGGACAGTAGCCTACGAGCAGTACTTC. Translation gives CSASGTVAYEQYF.

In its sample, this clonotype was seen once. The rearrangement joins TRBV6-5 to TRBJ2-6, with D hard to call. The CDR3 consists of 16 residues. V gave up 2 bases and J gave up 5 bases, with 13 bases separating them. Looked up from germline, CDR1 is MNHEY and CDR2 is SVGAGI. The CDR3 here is CASSYAQPVWANVLTF. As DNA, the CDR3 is TGTGCCAGCAGTTACGCACAACCCGTCTGGGCCAACGTCCTGACTTTC.